This TCR beta chain was found in a study of breast tumors, draining lymph nodes, adjacent tissues. Whole-study findings and limits: Findings are consistent with lymph node origin and intratumoral expansion of most tumor T cells. Tumor T cell lymph node origin was a supported hypothesis, not proven. Compared with lymph nodes, tumors were less diverse; compared with nontumor tissue, more. Tumor and nontumor repertoires were significantly more similar in luminal-like than in basal-like breast cancer.

Breast cancer patients provided tissue from their axillary draining lymph nodes. The CDR3 runs to 14 residues. The junction had 15 bases not matched to a gene; V was cut back by 6 bases and J by 9 bases. Germline CDR1 is DFQATT and CDR2 is SNEGSKA (reference sequence). TCRdb used MiXCR to reprocess the multiplex PCR reads, holding one entry per CDR3 protein. Among 200,000 or so distinct CDR3 sequences, over 25% were seen once, and the ten largest hold 4% to 5.5%. This clonotype turned up a few times. Its antigen is undetermined. The origin of this receptor is a female donor with breast cancer. Some clones in this sample may be carry-over from other donors' samples. This rearrangement joins TRBV20-1 to TRBJ2-3; 7 bases are a match to TRBD1. The specimen was axillary lymph node tissue. CDR3 sequence: CSAQRRQGTATQYF. The CDR3 nucleotides are TGCAGTGCACAGAGACGCCAGGGGACAGCCACGCAGTATTTT.